The 4 T cell receptor beta chains in this list originate from one sample, sequenced in a study of cytomegalovirus exposure and HLA in healthy donors. 13 Jbeta primers and 60 Vbeta primers were used for the PCR. Here immunoSEQ multiplex PCR was the method, and the copy in TCRdb shows in-frame clones only, minus some. The table records roughly 120,000 clones, about four fifths of them present only once. What was sequenced was PBMCs. The receptors stem from a man between 25 and 39 years old in good health and CMV-seronegative.

The genes are TRBV5-1 and TRBJ2-3; TRBD2 aligns across 9 bases. V was pared by 5 bases and J by 1 base, with 5 bases of the junction left unmatched. The CDR3 length is 15 residues. Germline V gene lookup returns CDR1 SGHRS and CDR2 YFSETQ. The CDR3 bases are TGCGCCAGCAGGGAATTAGCGGGGGGCACAGATACGCAGTATTTT. Encoded protein: CASRELAGGTDTQYF. Full variable domain (missing parts from reference TRBV5-1 and TRBJ2-3): KAGVTQTPRYLIKTRGQQVTLSCSPISGHRSVSWYQQTPGQGLQFLFEYFSETQRNKGNFPGRFSGRQFSNSRSEMNVSTLELGDSALYLCASRELAGGTDTQYFGPGTRLTVL.

The chain has TRBV2 and TRBJ2-2; 7 nucleotides agree with TRBD1. Germline-derived CDR1 and CDR2 are SNHLY and FYNNEI. This CDR3 region has 15 residues. The ends lost 0 bases at V and 4 bases at J; junction bases unmatched: 2. The CDR3, as DNA: TGTGCCAGCAGTGAAGCGGGGACAGCCACCGGGGAGCTGTTTTTT. Translated: CASSEAGTATGELFF. Full variable domain (missing parts from reference TRBV2 and TRBJ2-2): EPEVTQTPSHQVTQMGQEVILRCVPISNHLYFYWYRQILGQKVEFLVSFYNNEISEKSEIFDDQFSVERPDGSNFTLKIRSTKLEDSAMYFCASSEAGTATGELFFGEGSRLTVL.

This clone was counted a single time. This chain joins TRBV13 and TRBJ2-3; 7 nucleotides line up with TRBD2. The junction had 1 base not matched to a gene; V was cut back by 3 bases and J by 1 base. CDR1 is PRHDT and CDR2 is FYEKMQ in the germline V gene (reference sequence). This CDR3 spans 14 amino acids. This chain's CDR3 is CASSFREGTDTQYF. DNA of the CDR3: TGTGCCAGCAGCTTCCGGGAGGGCACAGATACGCAGTATTTT.

The chain has TRBV6-1 and TRBJ1-5; perhaps TRBD1 as D (6 bases). CDR3 size: 18 residues. Germline CDR1 reads MNHNS; CDR2 reads SASEGT. V was pared by 2 bases and J by 3 bases, with 20 bases between. The CDR3 nucleotides read TGTGCCAGCAGTGAAAGGGGCGGGGGGGGCTTTGACAATCAGCCCCAGCATTTT. This sequence encodes CASSERGGGGFDNQPQHF.